The sequence of this T cell receptor (beta chain) was determined in a study of cytomegalovirus exposure and HLA in healthy donors. Whole-study results and caveats: Roughly uniform sequencing depth across donors was assumed, possibly incorrectly.

Primers: 60 Vbeta forward and 13 Jbeta reverse. The table came from immunoSEQ multiplex PCR; TCRdb's copy has only in-frame clones and leaves some out. The table records approximately 130,000 clones, 6.5% to 9.5% of them present only once. To note about this clone: Its antigen is currently unknown.

Sequenced sample: PBMCs. This clonotype was obtained from a woman aged 40 to 50 in good health and CMV-seropositive.

This CDR3 is CAWSTTGGYEQYF. In nucleotides, the CDR3 is TGTGCCTGGTCAACTACAGGGGGCTACGAGCAGTACTTC. The V gene is TRBV30, the J gene TRBJ2-7, with TRBD1 identical over 8 bases. Germline values: CDR1 GTSNPN, CDR2 SVGIG (reference sequence). Trimming removed 5 bases from V and 3 bases from J; junction bases left unmatched: 6. This CDR3 comprises 13 residues.